Described below is a single T cell receptor beta chain sequence and its context. What it binds is not known. This sample stems from a study of chemoradiotherapy in HPV16-positive cancers. Study context: Candidate HPV-specific clones and shared TCR motifs came from a couple of HPV16-positive patients.

V gave up 2 bases and J gave up 0 bases, with 10 bases separating them. Germline values: CDR1 MNHEY, CDR2 SVGAGI. This CDR3 comprises 15 residues. Study outcomes and limitations: In HPV16-positive patients, HPV-responsive T-cell expansion tracked better recurrence-free survival. During treatment, candidate HPV-specific clones and E7-related motifs expanded in tumor.

Assay: immunoSEQ multiplex PCR; the TCRdb copy retains only in-frame clones and omits some. The sample records around 6,200 clones, roughly four fifths being singletons. The TCR sequence derives from a human donor with HPV-associated anogenital cancer. The chain couples TRBV6-5 to TRBJ1-1; tentatively, D is TRBD1 (5 bases). Sequenced here: tumor tissue, sampled from a patient who underwent chemoradiotherapy. The CDR3 DNA sequence: TGTGCCAGCAGTTACGAGACGGGGCTGAACACTGAAGCTTTCTTT. The encoded protein is CASSYETGLNTEAFF.